The source of this T cell receptor beta chain is a study of T cell repertoires in cytomegalovirus infection. On the study more broadly: From public TCR beta signatures came an indication of both CMV infection and matching HLA type.

Germline CDR1 reads MGHRA; CDR2 reads YSYEKL. This CDR3 is built from 15 residues. MiXCR, run by TCRdb on the reads, gives a single entry per CDR3 protein. The sample has a few hundred thousand distinct CDR3 sequences; about 40% are singletons. General observations from the study: Dominating the ex vivo response were HLA-C-restricted CMV-specific TCR beta clonotypes. There were carriers of CMV plus the relevant HLA, and cumulative public TCR beta family frequency identified them.

This clonotype was counted once. Its specificity is not known. A read error may account for a junction end that differs from germline. This clonotype originated in a human donor in good health (CMV status not recorded). Some clones in this sample may be carry-over from other donors' samples. The gene calls are TRBV4-1 and TRBJ2-5; 12 bases match TRBD2. The sample consisted of cultured PBMCs, taken from culture after CMV antigen stimulation. DNA of the CDR3: TGTGCCAGCAGCCAAACTAGCGGGGGGCAAGGGACCCAGTACTTC. It codes for CASSQTSGGQGTQYF.